This section outlines one T cell receptor (beta chain) sequence together with its context. The antigen remains undetermined. This entry is derived from a study of STAT5B mutations in CD4+ large granular lymphocyte leukemia. CDR1 SGHAT and CDR2 FQNNGV come from the germline V gene. V shed 6 bases and J shed 4 bases, with 19 bases lying between them. This CDR3 is built from 16 residues. Study results and caveats: No patients shared main leukemic clonotypes, though roughly 25% appeared at low frequency elsewhere.

The table came from immunoSEQ multiplex PCR; TCRdb's copy has only in-frame clones and leaves some out. The table has approximately 33,000 clones, around 88% seen once; the top ten hold about 0.92%. The chain is built from TRBV11-2 and TRBJ2-1; tentatively, D is TRBD2 (6 bases). The receptor was derived from a human donor in good health. Sequenced: CD4+ T cells from blood buffy coats. CDR3 amino acids: CASRSPGVAAYNEQFF. The CDR3 nucleotides read TGTGCCAGCAGATCTCCCGGGGTAGCGGCTTACAATGAGCAGTTCTTC. Combining the CDR3 with reference TRBV11-2 and TRBJ2-1 gives the whole variable domain EAGVAQSPRYKIIEKRQSVAFWCNPISGHATLYWYQQILGQGPKLLIQFQNNGVVDDSQLPKDRFSAERLKGVDSTLKIQPAKLEDSAVYLCASRSPGVAAYNEQFFGPGTRLTVL.